This T cell receptor (beta chain) was captured by sequencing in a study of tumor-infiltrating lymphocytes in oesophageal squamous cell carcinoma. Sample share makes this clonotype medium-sized. This may come from a read error, since a much larger clone is one base off. V trimming: 4 bases; J trimming: 11 bases; junction bases outside the gene matches: 10. CDR3 size: 13 residues. CDR1 SGHTA and CDR2 FQGNSA come from the germline V gene. TCRdb re-analysed the PCR reads in MiXCR, keeping a single row per CDR3 protein. The profile shows over 10,000 distinct CDR3 sequences, around 60% of them singletons. The sequence derives from a female donor with esophageal squamous cell carcinoma. The chain couples TRBV7-2 to TRBJ2-5; 7 bases are shared with TRBD1. The sample consisted of esophageal tumor tissue. Written as DNA, the CDR3 is TGTGCCAGCAGCTGGGGACAGACAAATGAGCAGTACTTC. Its protein is CASSWGQTNEQYF.